This T cell receptor beta chain was recorded in a study of human T cells and chemical hapten exposure. Study-level points and caveats: In comparison with controls, expanded TCRs gave rise to a significantly larger number of large CDR3 similarity clusters.

The library tagged each cDNA molecule with unique molecular identifiers. MiXCR, run by TCRdb on the RACE reads, gives a single entry per CDR3 protein. The sample has tens of thousands of distinct CDR3 sequences, 11% seen once. This clonotype appeared many times. As yet, its antigen is unknown. Relative to the germline gene, one junction end is altered; a read error may explain this. Time point here: patch test 3, about 24 weeks after DPC sensitization. Sample treatment: therapeutic diphenylcyclopropenone sensitization with weekly scalp DPC. Germline V CDR1 and CDR2: SGHRS, YFSETQ. The CDR3 spans 11 residues.

This chain links TRBV5-1 with TRBJ2-1; D is unclear. The sample consisted of whole blood, taken in connection with sensitization to the hapten diphenylcyclopropenone (DPC). This TCR derives from a woman aged 45-60 years with alopecia areata. Some clones in this sample may be carry-over from other donors' samples. Here the CDR3 reads CASSLGNEQFF. The DNA of the CDR3 is TGTGCCAGCAGCTTAGGTAATGAGCAGTTCTTC.